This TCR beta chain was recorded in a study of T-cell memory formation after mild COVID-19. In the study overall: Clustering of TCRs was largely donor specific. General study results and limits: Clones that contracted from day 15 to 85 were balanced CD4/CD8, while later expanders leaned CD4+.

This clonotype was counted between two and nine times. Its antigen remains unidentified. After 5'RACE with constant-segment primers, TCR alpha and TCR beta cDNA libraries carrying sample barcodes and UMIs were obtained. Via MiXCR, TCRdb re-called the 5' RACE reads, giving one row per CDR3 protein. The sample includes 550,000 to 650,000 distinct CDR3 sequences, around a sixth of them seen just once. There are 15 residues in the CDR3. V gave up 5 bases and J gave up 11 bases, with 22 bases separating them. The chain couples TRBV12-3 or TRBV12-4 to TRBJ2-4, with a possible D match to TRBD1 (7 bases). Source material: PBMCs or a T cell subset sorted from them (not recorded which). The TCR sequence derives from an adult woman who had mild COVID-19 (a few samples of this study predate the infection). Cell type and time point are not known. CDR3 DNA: TGTGCCAGCAGTCAGAAACAGGGGCCCGGGGGCGTTCAGTACTTC. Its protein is CASSQKQGPGGVQYF.